The T cell receptor (beta chain) under discussion was sequenced for a study of human T cells and chemical hapten exposure. Study context: Doses of diphenylcyclopropenone went to the patients' scalps weekly throughout the roughly 25-week study. On the upper back, patch tests were applied with 0.01% DPC and read at 6 days.

Overall study findings and caveats: Alopecia affected the donors, so their immune response may differ from healthy people's.

Time point specified: patch test 2, 6 weeks after DPC sensitization. Regarding treatment: therapeutic diphenylcyclopropenone sensitization with weekly scalp DPC. Sample donors consisted of patients with alopecia, aged 18 to 70 years, who were suitable for DPC. MiXCR, applied by TCRdb to the RACE reads, yields one record per CDR3 protein. In the table there are 350,000 to 400,000 distinct CDR3 sequences, about 6% of which are singletons. This clonotype showed up just a few times. Its antigen is unidentified. Here the sequenced sample was whole blood, taken in connection with sensitization to the hapten diphenylcyclopropenone (DPC). This clonotype originated in a woman aged 18 to 35 with alopecia areata. Some clones in this sample may be carry-over from other donors' samples.

DNA for the CDR3: TGTGCCAGCAGCTTAGGACAGGACATGCCCCAGCATTTT. Translated, it gives CASSLGQDMPQHF. V gene TRBV7-2 combines with J gene TRBJ1-5; the D gene is possibly TRBD1 (6 bases). This CDR3 spans 13 amino acids. Germline CDR1 reads SGHTA; CDR2 reads FQGNSA. V shed 1 base and J shed 9 bases, with 10 bases lying between them.